Below, one T cell receptor (beta chain) is given with its context. Its antigen is not known. Germline is not matched at one junction end, which may reflect a read error. The data originate from a study of blood T cells in healthy people across ages. Study-wide results and limits: Diversity was higher, and naive CD4+ cells more numerous, in long-lived donors than in aged donors.

With a J-beta primer mix and a sample-barcoded 5' primer, a second PCR ran 7 to 11 cycles. TCRdb re-called the 5' RACE reads through MiXCR, storing one row per CDR3 protein. The sample has almost 1 million distinct CDR3 sequences, 51% seen once. This CDR3 has 17 amino acids. Germline assignment: CDR1 MDHEN and CDR2 SYDVKM. This chain links TRBV28 with TRBJ2-3; 10 positions agree with TRBD2. The sequenced sample was blood. The clonotype comes from a woman in her sixties in good health. CDR3 sequence: CASSSPGTSVVTDAQYF. The CDR3 coding sequence is TGTGCCAGCAGCAGTCCCGGGACTAGCGTTGTCACAGATGCGCAGTATTTT.